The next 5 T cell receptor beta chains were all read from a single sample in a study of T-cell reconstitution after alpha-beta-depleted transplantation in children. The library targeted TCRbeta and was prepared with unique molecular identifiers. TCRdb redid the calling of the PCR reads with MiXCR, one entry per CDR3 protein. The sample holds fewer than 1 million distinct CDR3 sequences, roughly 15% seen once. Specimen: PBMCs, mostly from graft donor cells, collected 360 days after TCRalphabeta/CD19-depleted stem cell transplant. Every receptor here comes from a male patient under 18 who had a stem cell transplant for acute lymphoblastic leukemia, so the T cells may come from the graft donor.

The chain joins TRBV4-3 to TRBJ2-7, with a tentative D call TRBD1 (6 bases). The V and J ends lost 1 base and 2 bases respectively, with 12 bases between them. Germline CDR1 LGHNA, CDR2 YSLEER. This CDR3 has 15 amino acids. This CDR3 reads CASSQARGYPYEQYF. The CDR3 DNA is TGCGCCAGCAGCCAAGCCAGGGGTTATCCCTACGAGCAGTACTTC.

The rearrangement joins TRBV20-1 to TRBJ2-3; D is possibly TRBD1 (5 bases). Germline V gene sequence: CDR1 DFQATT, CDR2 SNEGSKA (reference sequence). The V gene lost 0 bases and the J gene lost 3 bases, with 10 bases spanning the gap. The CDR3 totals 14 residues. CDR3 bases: TGCAGTGCTAGAGAGGGGCGTGGAACAGATACGCAGTATTTT. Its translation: CSAREGRGTDTQYF.

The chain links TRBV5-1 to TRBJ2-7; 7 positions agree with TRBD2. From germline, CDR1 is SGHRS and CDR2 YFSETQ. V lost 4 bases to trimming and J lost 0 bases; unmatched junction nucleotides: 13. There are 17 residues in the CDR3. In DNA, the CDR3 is TGCGCCAGCAGCGGCGGGACTACCCTTGAGTACTCCTACGAGCAGTACTTC. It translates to CASSGGTTLEYSYEQYF.

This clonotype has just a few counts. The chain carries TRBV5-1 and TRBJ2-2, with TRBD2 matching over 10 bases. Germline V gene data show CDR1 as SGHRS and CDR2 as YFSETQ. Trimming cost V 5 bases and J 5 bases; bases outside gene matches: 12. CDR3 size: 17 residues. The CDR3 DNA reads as TGCGCCAGCAGACGGGACGGTGCTAGCGGGAGAACCGGGGAGCTGTTTTTT. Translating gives CASRRDGASGRTGELFF.

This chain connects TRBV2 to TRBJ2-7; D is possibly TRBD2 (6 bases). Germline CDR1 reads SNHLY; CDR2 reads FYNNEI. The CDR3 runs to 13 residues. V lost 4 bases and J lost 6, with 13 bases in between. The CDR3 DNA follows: TGTGCCAGCAGTGCTGACGCGGGGTCCGAGCAGTACTTC. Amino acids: CASSADAGSEQYF.